One sample yielded the 3 T cell receptor beta chains listed below, sequenced in a study of long-term antiretroviral therapy in people with HIV. Survey-level immunoSEQ v3.0 assays were run. Repertoires were generated with immunoSEQ multiplex PCR, while TCRdb's copy carries only in-frame clones and drops some. The table has approximately 18,000 clones, 60% to 80% seen once. The sample here was unsorted PBMCs, taken 2.3 years after starting antiretroviral therapy. The receptors stem from a woman aged 40 to 50 with HIV.

The gene calls are TRBV10-3 and TRBJ1-4; D is unresolved. Trimming took off 2 bases at V and 8 bases at J, with 6 bases between the two ends. The CDR3 spans 12 residues. CDR1 is ENHRY and CDR2 is SYGVKD in the germline V gene. CDR3 DNA sequence: TGTGCCATCAGTGAGCTCGAGGAAAAACTGTTTTTT. Amino acid sequence: CAISELEEKLFF.

The chain uses TRBV27 and TRBJ2-2; unclear D gene. CDR3 length: 14 residues. V dropped 6 bases and J dropped 3 bases, with 11 bases sitting between them. Germline CDR1 is MNHEY and CDR2 is SMNVEV (reference sequence). In DNA, the CDR3 is TGTGCCAGCAGCCGCCTTGCGGACACCGGGGAGCTGTTTTTT. It is translated as CASSRLADTGELFF.

The chain has TRBV23-1 and TRBJ1-1; D gene ambiguous. TRBV23-1 is an open reading frame, and its role is uncertain. The CDR3 covers 15 residues. Trimming removed 2 bases at V and 1 base at J, with 11 bases between. The DNA of the CDR3 is TGCGCCAGCAGTCAAGGCCCCGCCGGGAACACTGAAGCTTTCTTT. It codes for CASSQGPAGNTEAFF.